This is a list of T cell receptor beta chains from one sample in a study of OX40 agonist ivuxolimab in advanced cancers. The data were produced by immunoSEQ multiplex PCR, yet TCRdb's version contains in-frame clones alone and is incomplete. This sample has some 31,000 clones; over 60% occur once, and the top ten carry around 21%. Source: CD4+ or CD8+ T cells sorted from blood, taken in a trial of the OX40 agonist ivuxolimab. All receptors derive from an adult with an advanced solid tumor such as melanoma, head and neck, liver or kidney cancer. Both conserved end residues are part of each CDR3. The D gene is left open where the match is weak. The size of a clone is reported for some rows only, either as once, few or many, or as a class for expanded clones.

abundance | d_gene | j_gene | v_gene | CDR3nt | CDR3aa
- | TRBD1 | TRBJ1-5 | TRBV5-8 | TGTGCCAGCAGCACACCCGGACAGGCCGGGAGTCAGCCCCAGCATTTT | CASSTPGQAGSQPQHF
- | - | TRBJ1-2 | TRBV6-6 | TGTGCCAGCAGAGCCACGGGCTTCTATGGCTACACCTTC | CASRATGFYGYTF
once | TRBD2 | TRBJ2-5 | TRBV7-9 | TGTGCCAGCAGCTTTGGGACTAGCGGGGCTGAGACCCAGTACTTC | CASSFGTSGAETQYF
- | - | TRBJ1-1 | TRBV6-5 | TGTGCCAGCAGTTATGGGAGGTTCACTGAAGCTTTCTTT | CASSYGRFTEAFF
- | TRBD1 | TRBJ2-1 | TRBV10-3 | TGTGCCACGAAAGGACAGGGGGCGAGTGAGCAGTTCTTC | CATKGQGASEQFF
- | - | TRBJ2-7 | TRBV6-1 | TGTGCCAGCAGTGAGACAGGTGCACGAGGCGAGCAGTACTTC | CASSETGARGEQYF
- | TRBD2 | TRBJ2-1 | TRBV7-9 | TGTGCCAGCAGTCAGCGGGGGAGCTCCTACAATGAGCAGTTCTTC | CASSQRGSSYNEQFF
few | TRBD1 | TRBJ1-1 | TRBV7-9 | TGTGCCAGCAGCTTATTAACAGGGGGCTTTTTAACTGAAGCTTTCTTT | CASSLLTGGFLTEAFF
- | - | TRBJ2-1 | TRBV19 | TGTGCCAGTAGTATGTCCCCTACGGGCAGTGAGCAGTTCTTC | CASSMSPTGSEQFF
- | - | TRBJ2-1 | TRBV7-2 | TGTGCCAGCAGCTTCTATCCGGGCAAAAAGGAGTTCTTC | CASSFYPGKKEFF
- | - | TRBJ2-1 | TRBV5-4 | TGTGCCAGCAGCTTGGACGGGGGGCGTTCCTACAATGAGCAGTTCTTC | CASSLDGGRSYNEQFF
- | - | TRBJ1-2 | TRBV5-4 | TGTGCCAGCAGCTTGAGTGCAACAGGGTCTACTGGCTACACCTTC | CASSLSATGSTGYTF
- | - | TRBJ2-3 | TRBV10-3 | TGTGCCACCCGGGACGTCGCCACTAGCACAGATACGCAGTATTTT | CATRDVATSTDTQYF
once | - | TRBJ1-3 | TRBV5-8 | TGTGCCAGCAGCTTGTGGGGAGATCAGTCTGGAAACACCATATATTTT | CASSLWGDQSGNTIYF
- | - | TRBJ1-1 | TRBV6-1 | TGTGCCAGCAGTCAAGCCAGTGGACGCACGATGAACACTGAAGCTTTCTTT | CASSQASGRTMNTEAFF
- | - | TRBJ1-5 | TRBV28 | TGTGCCAGACCCTGCCGACATCCTAGCAATCAGCCCCAGCATTTT | CARPCRHPSNQPQHF
- | - | TRBJ1-2 | TRBV6-1 | TGTGCCAGCCACGGGGACTATGGCTACACCTTC | CASHGDYGYTF
- | - | TRBJ2-3 | TRBV7-9 | TGTGCCAGCAGCTTAGGGCGAGATGCAGATACGCAGTATTTT | CASSLGRDADTQYF
- | - | TRBJ1-5 | TRBV6-5 | TGTGCCACTAATGCGCAGGGCAATCAGCCCCAGCATTTT | CATNAQGNQPQHF
- | - | TRBJ2-2 | TRBV6-1 | TGTGCCATCCGGGGACCGAACACCGGGGAGCTGTTTTTT | CAIRGPNTGELFF